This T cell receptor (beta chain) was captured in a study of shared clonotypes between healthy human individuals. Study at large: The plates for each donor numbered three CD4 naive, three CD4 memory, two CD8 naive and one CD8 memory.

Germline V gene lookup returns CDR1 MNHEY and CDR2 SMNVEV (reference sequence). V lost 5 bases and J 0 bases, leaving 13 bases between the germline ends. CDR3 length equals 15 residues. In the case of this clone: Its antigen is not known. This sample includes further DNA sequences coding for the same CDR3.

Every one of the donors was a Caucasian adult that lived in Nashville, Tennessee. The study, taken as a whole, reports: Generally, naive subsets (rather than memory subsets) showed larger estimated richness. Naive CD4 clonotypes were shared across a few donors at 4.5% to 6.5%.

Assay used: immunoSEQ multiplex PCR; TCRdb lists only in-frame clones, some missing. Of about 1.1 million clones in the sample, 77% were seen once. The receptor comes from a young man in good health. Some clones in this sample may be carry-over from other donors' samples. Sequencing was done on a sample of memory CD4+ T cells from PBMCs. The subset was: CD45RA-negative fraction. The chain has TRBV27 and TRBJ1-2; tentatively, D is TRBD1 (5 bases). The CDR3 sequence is CASSPRDRPNYGYTF. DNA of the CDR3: TGTGCCAGCAGTCCCCGGGACCGACCTAACTATGGCTACACCTTC.